The 18 T cell receptor beta chains below were found in one sample sequenced in a study of cytomegalovirus exposure and HLA in healthy donors. The PCR made use of 60 Vbeta and 13 Jbeta primers. Produced via immunoSEQ multiplex PCR; TCRdb's table is partial and in-frame only. Among some 120,000 clones listed, over 65% were seen once. Sequencing was carried out using PBMCs. These receptors were collected from a man aged 45-65 years in good health and CMV-seronegative.

V is TRBV5-6 and J is TRBJ2-7; 10 bases map to TRBD2. V was clipped by 4 bases and J by 0 bases; unmatched bases: 13. The CDR3 loop spans 18 amino acids. The germline CDR1 and CDR2 sequences are SGHDT and YYEEEE. CDR3 DNA: TGTGCCAGCAGCCTCGAACCCTTAGCGGGGGGAAGCTCCTACGAGCAGTACTTC. Protein sequence: CASSLEPLAGGSSYEQYF.

This rearrangement joins TRBV2 to TRBJ2-1; 16 bases map to TRBD2. Unmatched junction bases numbered 11, after V lost 2 bases and J lost 7 bases. Germline CDR1 is SNHLY and CDR2 is FYNNEI. The CDR3 loop spans 19 amino acids. The CDR3 sequence: CASSEHPPGTSGRANEQFF. CDR3 in DNA: TGTGCCAGCAGTGAACATCCGCCCGGGACTAGCGGGAGGGCTAATGAGCAGTTCTTC.

This chain uses TRBV6-5 with TRBJ1-4, with 7 bases lining up with TRBD1. The J segment lost 7 bases and the V segment lost 5 bases, leaving 7 bases of the junction unmatched. The CDR3 is made up of 14 amino acids. Germline loops: CDR1 MNHEY, CDR2 SVGAGI. The CDR3 loop is CASSPQGTGEKLFF. CDR3 in DNA: TGTGCCAGCAGTCCACAGGGGACGGGTGAAAAACTGTTTTTT.

The rearrangement links TRBV28 to TRBJ1-1; 12 bases line up with TRBD1. CDR3 length equals 16 residues. The ends lost 6 bases at V and 3 bases at J; junction bases unmatched: 8. From germline, CDR1 is MDHEN and CDR2 SYDVKM. CDR3 in amino acids: CASSVGTGGADTEAFF. CDR3 bases: TGTGCCAGCAGCGTTGGGACAGGGGGCGCGGACACTGAAGCTTTCTTT.

The CDR3 loop reads CASSSLAGGAGELFF. CDR3 nucleotide sequence: TGTGCCAGTAGTTCGCTAGCGGGAGGGGCCGGGGAGCTGTTTTTT. The chain is built from TRBV19 and TRBJ2-2; 12 bases map to TRBD2. V lost 5 bases and J lost 6; bases outside the gene matches: 4. The CDR3 spans 15 residues. The germline CDR1 and CDR2 sequences are LNHDA and SQIVND (reference sequence).

The V call is TRBV11-2, the J call TRBJ2-1, with 7 bases identical to TRBD2. V shed 3 bases, J shed 4 bases, and the junction held 3 bases outside the gene matches. CDR1 SGHAT and CDR2 FQNNGV come from the germline V gene. The CDR3 is 14 residues long. CDR3 sequence reads: CASSFTSVYNEQFF. The DNA for the CDR3 is TGTGCCAGCAGCTTTACTAGCGTATACAATGAGCAGTTCTTC.

In this sample, this clone turned up a few times. This chain joins TRBV5-3 and TRBJ1-2; TRBD1 agrees at 8 bases. TRBV5-3 is noted as an ORF with a role that remains uncertain. The V segment lost 0 bases and the J segment 7 bases; nucleotides outside the gene matches: 5. The CDR3 is made up of 14 amino acids. The CDR3 DNA reads TGTGCCAGAAGCTTGGAGCAGGGGGCCAGTGGCTACACCTTC. It encodes CARSLEQGASGYTF.

This clone occurred a few times. V and J are TRBV28 and TRBJ1-4; D might be TRBD1 (6 bases). V lost 3 bases and J 5 bases, leaving 13 bases between the germline ends. The CDR3 spans 15 residues. Looked up from germline, CDR1 is MDHEN and CDR2 is SYDVKM. CDR3 DNA: TGTGCCAGCAGTTTGGTCGGGACATTGAATGAAAAACTGTTTTTT. The encoded protein is CASSLVGTLNEKLFF.

This rearrangement joins TRBV4-3 to TRBJ2-7, with a weak D call TRBD1 (5 bases). The CDR3 is 15 amino acids. The germline V and J ends were trimmed by 2 bases and 0 bases, with 11 bases remaining between them. Germline values: CDR1 LGHNA, CDR2 YSLEER. The CDR3 nucleotides are TGCGCCAGCAGCCAACTCCCCAGGGACTCCTACGAGCAGTACTTC. Its protein is CASSQLPRDSYEQYF.

This clone was seen just once. V is TRBV4-2 and J is TRBJ2-7; D perhaps matches TRBD1 (6 bases). Looked up from germline, CDR1 is LGHNA and CDR2 is YNFKEQ. The V end was cut by 2 bases, the J end by 0 bases, with 11 bases between. The CDR3 is 15 amino acids. The CDR3 bases are TGTGCCAGCAGCCAATCAACAGGGAGCTCCTACGAGCAGTACTTC. Translated: CASSQSTGSSYEQYF.

This clone occurred once. The chain recombines TRBV28 with TRBJ1-5, with D uncertain. The germline V and J ends were trimmed by 5 bases and 4 bases, with 9 bases remaining between them. From germline, CDR1 is MDHEN and CDR2 SYDVKM. The CDR3 consists of 13 residues. DNA of the CDR3: TGTGCCAGCAGTCCTTCTCTAAATCAGCCCCAGCATTTT. This encodes CASSPSLNQPQHF. Filled out from reference TRBV28 and TRBJ1-5, the complete variable domain reads DVKVTQSSRYLVKRTGEKVFLECVQDMDHENMFWYRQDPGLGLRLIYFSYDVKMKEKGDIPEGYSVSREKKERFSLILESASTNQTSMYLCASSPSLNQPQHFGDGTRLSIL.

The chain has TRBV6-6 and TRBJ2-3; no reliable D call. Trimming stripped 4 bases from V and 6 bases from J, with 8 bases between. The length of the CDR3 is 12 residues. Germline V gene sequence: CDR1 MNHNY, CDR2 SVGAGI (reference sequence). CDR3 sequence (DNA): TGTGCCAGCAGTTCCGATGCGGATACGCAGTATTTT. Its translation is CASSSDADTQYF.

Details on this clone: Other DNA sequences in the same sample also yield this CDR3. The chain couples TRBV9 to TRBJ1-1, with D possibly TRBD1 on 5 matching bases. This CDR3 contains 13 residues. CDR1 is SGDLS and CDR2 is YYNGEE in the germline V gene. V lost 1 base to trimming and J lost 2 bases, with 6 bases between them. The DNA of the CDR3 is TGTGCCAGCAGCGTACAGGGAAACACTGAAGCTTTCTTT. Protein: CASSVQGNTEAFF.

This chain links TRBV5-1 with TRBJ2-7; D is perhaps TRBD2 (5 bases). The CDR3 is 14 amino acids. Germline-derived CDR1 and CDR2 are SGHRS and YFSETQ. The V end was cut by 4 bases, the J end by 7 bases, with 18 bases between. The CDR3 DNA reads as TGCGCCAGCAGCGACTCTGGTTCCCCGGGGGAGCAGTACTTC. Translating gives CASSDSGSPGEQYF. Complete variable domain (other parts from reference TRBV5-1 and TRBJ2-7): KAGVTQTPRYLIKTRGQQVTLSCSPISGHRSVSWYQQTPGQGLQFLFEYFSETQRNKGNFPGRFSGRQFSNSRSEMNVSTLELGDSALYLCASSDSGSPGEQYFGPGTRLTVT.

The rearrangement joins TRBV9 to TRBJ1-5; no reliable D call. Germline V gene lookup returns CDR1 SGDLS and CDR2 YYNGEE. Trimming shortened V by 4 bases and J by 1 base, and 9 bases separated the two germline ends. The CDR3 contains 14 residues. CDR3 region: CASSPTSSNQPQHF. In nucleotides, the CDR3 is TGTGCCAGCAGCCCCACTTCCAGCAATCAGCCCCAGCATTTT.

The gene calls are TRBV19 and TRBJ1-5; possibly TRBD1 for D (5 bases). Germline lookup yields CDR1 LNHDA and CDR2 SQIVND (reference sequence). The CDR3 loop spans 15 amino acids. V dropped 6 bases and J dropped 1 base, with 13 bases sitting between them. CDR3 nucleotide sequence: TGTGCCAGTAGACCGACAGTCTTAAGCAATCAGCCCCAGCATTTT. Encoded protein: CASRPTVLSNQPQHF.

This CDR3 reads CASSGQGRFSPLHF. The CDR3 bases are TGTGCCAGCAGTGGACAGGGTCGGTTTTCACCCCTCCACTTT. The J gene is TRBJ1-6, the V gene TRBV6-5; TRBD1 agrees at 8 bases. The CDR3 totals 14 residues. Germline V lookup: CDR1 MNHEY, CDR2 SVGAGI. With 5 bases clipped from V and 9 bases from J, the junction kept 6 bases outside the gene matches.

V and J are TRBV12-1 and TRBJ2-1; TRBD2 is taken as the D call from the table, unchecked against the DNA. TRBV12-1 is shown as a pseudogene. The CDR3 length is 16 residues. The CDR3 spells CASTPLRGSWLNEQFF. The CDR3 DNA reads as TGTGCCAGCACTCCCCTTCGGGGGAGTTGGTTGAATGAGCAGTTCTTC.